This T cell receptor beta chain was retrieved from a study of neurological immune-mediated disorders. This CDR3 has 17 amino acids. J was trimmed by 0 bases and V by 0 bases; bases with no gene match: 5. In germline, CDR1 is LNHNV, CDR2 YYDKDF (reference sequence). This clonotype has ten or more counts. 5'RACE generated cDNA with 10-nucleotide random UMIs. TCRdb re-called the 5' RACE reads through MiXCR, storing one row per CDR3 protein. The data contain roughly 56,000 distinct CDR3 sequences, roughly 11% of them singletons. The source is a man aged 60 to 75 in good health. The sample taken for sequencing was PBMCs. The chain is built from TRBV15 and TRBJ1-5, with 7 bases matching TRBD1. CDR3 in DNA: TGTGCCACCAGCAGAGATAAGGGACAGTATAGCAATCAGCCCCAGCATTTT. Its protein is CATSRDKGQYSNQPQHF.